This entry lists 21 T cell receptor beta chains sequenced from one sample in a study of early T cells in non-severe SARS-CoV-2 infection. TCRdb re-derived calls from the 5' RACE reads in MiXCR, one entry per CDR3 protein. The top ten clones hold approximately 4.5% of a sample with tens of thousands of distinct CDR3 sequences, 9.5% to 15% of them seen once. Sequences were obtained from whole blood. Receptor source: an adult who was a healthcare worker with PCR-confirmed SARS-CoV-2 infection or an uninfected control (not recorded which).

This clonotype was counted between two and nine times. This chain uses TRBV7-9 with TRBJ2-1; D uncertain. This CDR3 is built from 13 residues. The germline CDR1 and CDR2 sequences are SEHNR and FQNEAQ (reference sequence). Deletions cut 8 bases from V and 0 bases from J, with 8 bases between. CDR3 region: CASFPSSYNEQFF. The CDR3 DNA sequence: TGTGCCAGCTTCCCGAGCTCCTACAATGAGCAGTTCTTC.

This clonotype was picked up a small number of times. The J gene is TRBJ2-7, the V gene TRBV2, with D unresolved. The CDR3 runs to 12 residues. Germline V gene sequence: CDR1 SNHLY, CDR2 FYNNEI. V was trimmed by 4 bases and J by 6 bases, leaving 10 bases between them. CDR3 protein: CASSGPGSEQYF. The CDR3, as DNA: TGTGCCAGCAGTGGCCCCGGGTCCGAGCAGTACTTC.

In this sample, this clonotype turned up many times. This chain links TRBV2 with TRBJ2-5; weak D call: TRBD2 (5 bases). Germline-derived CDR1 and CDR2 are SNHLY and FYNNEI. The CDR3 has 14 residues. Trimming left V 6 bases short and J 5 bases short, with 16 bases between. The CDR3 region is CASRRTHPEETQYF. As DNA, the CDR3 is TGTGCCAGCAGGAGGACTCACCCGGAGGAGACCCAGTACTTC.

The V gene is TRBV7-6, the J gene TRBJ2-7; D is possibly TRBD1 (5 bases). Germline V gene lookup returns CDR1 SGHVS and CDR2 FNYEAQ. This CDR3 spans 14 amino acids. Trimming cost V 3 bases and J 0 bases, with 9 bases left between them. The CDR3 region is CASSFGRDSYEQYF. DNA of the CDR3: TGTGCCAGCAGCTTTGGCAGGGACTCCTACGAGCAGTACTTC.

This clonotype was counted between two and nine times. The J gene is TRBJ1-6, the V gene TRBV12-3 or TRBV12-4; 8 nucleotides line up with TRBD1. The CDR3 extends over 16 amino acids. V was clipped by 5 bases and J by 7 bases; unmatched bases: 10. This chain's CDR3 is CASSTDRGVRNSPLHF. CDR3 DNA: TGTGCCAGCAGTACAGACAGGGGCGTCCGGAATTCACCCCTCCACTTT.

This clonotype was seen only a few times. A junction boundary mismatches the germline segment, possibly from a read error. For the CDR3, the DNA is TGTGCCAGCAGTTTAGCCGGGGTTAACACCGGGGAGCTGTTTTTT. Translation gives CASSLAGVNTGELFF. This chain uses TRBV11-2 with TRBJ2-2, with D possibly being TRBD2 (5 bases). There are 15 residues in the CDR3. CDR1 and CDR2 (germline): SGHAT, FQNNGV.

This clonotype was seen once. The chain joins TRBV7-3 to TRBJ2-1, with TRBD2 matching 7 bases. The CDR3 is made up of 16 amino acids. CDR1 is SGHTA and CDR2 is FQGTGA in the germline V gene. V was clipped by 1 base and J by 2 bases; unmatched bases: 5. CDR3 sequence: CASSLMAGAPYNEQFF. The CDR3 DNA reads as TGTGCCAGCAGCTTAATGGCGGGAGCGCCCTACAATGAGCAGTTCTTC.

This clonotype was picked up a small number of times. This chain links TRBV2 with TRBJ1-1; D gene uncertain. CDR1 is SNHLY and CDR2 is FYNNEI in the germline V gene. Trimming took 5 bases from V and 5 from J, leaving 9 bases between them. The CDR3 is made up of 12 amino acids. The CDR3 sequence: CASSPRITEAFF. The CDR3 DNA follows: TGTGCCAGCAGTCCTAGGATTACTGAAGCTTTCTTT.

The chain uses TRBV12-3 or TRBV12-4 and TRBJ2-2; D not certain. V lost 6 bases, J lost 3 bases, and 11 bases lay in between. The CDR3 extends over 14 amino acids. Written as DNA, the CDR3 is TGTGCCAGCAGCTCTGGAAGGGACACCGGGGAGCTGTTTTTT. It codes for CASSSGRDTGELFF.

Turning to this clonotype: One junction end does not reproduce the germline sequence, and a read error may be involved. CDR3 nucleotides: TGTGCCAGCAGCCAAGATCTGGGCCGGGACAGGTCTTTT. It yields the protein CASSQDLGRDRSF. J is TRBJ1-4 and V is TRBV3-1; 8 bases are shared with TRBD1. CDR3 length: 13 amino acids. Germline CDR1 and CDR2: LGHDT and YNNKEL (reference sequence).

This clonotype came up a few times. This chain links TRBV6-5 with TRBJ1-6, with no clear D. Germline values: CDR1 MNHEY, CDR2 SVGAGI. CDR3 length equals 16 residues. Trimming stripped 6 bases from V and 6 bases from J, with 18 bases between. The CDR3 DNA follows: TGTGCCAGCAGGAGCGACCGGGCCGCGAGTAATTCACCCCTCCACTTT. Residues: CASRSDRAASNSPLHF.

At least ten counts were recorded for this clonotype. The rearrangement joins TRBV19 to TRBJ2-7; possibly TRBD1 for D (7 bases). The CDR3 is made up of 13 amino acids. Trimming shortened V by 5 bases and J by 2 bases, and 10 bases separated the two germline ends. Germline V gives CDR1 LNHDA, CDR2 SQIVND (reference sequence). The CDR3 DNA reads TGTGCCAGTAGTGCGGGACAGACCTACGAGCAGTACTTC. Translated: CASSAGQTYEQYF.

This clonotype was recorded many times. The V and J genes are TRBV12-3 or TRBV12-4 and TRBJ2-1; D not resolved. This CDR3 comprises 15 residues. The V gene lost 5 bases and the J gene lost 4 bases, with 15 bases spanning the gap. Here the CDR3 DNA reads TGTGCCAGCAGTCCCAGGCGGAATGGGTACAATGAGCAGTTCTTC. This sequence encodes CASSPRRNGYNEQFF.

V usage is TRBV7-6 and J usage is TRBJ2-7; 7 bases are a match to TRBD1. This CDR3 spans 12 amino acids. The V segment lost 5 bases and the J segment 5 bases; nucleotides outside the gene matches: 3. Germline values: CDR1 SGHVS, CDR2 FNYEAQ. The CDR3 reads CASSPGTDEQYF. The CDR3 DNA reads TGTGCCAGCAGCCCCGGGACAGACGAGCAGTACTTC.

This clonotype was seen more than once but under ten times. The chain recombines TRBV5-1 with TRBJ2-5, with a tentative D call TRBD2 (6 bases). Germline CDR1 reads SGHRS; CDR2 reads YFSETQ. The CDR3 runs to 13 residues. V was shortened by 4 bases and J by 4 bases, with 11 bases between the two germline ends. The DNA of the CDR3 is TGCGCCAGCAGCCGGGACTGGGGAGAGACCCAGTACTTC. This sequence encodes CASSRDWGETQYF.

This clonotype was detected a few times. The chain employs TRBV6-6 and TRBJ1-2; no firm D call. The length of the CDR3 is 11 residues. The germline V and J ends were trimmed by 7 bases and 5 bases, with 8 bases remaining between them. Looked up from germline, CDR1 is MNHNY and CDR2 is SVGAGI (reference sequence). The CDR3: CASKEWYGYTF. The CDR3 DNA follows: TGTGCCAGCAAGGAGTGGTATGGCTACACCTTC.

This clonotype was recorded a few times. CDR3 amino acids: CASSLGVLSYEQYF. The CDR3 DNA follows: TGCGCCAGCAGCTTGGGGGTTCTGTCCTACGAGCAGTACTTC. V usage is TRBV5-1 and J usage is TRBJ2-7; no clear D gene. V lost 0 bases to trimming and J lost 1 base, with 8 bases between them. Per the germline V gene, CDR1 is SGHRS and CDR2 is YFSETQ. The CDR3 contains 14 residues.

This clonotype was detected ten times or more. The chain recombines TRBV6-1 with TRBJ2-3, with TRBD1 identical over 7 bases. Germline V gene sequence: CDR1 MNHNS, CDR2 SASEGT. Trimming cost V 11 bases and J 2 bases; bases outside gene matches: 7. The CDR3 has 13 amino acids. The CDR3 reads CAGHRGDTDTQYF. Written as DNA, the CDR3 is TGTGCCGGCCACAGGGGAGACACAGATACGCAGTATTTT.

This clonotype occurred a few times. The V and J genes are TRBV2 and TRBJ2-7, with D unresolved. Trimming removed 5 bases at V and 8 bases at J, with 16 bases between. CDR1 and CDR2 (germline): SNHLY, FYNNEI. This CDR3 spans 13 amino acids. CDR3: CASSQDPAEQQYF. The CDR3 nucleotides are TGTGCCAGCAGTCAAGACCCGGCAGAGCAGCAGTACTTC.

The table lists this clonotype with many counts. The CDR3 spells CASTPRSGVSEQFF. CDR3 nucleotides: TGTGCCAGCACCCCAAGGTCGGGAGTAAGTGAGCAGTTCTTC. The rearrangement uses TRBV2 and TRBJ2-1; tentative D call: TRBD2 (6 bases). This CDR3 contains 14 residues. The germline V and J ends were trimmed by 7 bases and 9 bases, with 19 bases remaining between them. In germline, CDR1 is SNHLY, CDR2 FYNNEI.

In DNA form, the CDR3 reads TGTGCCAGCTCACCAGTCGGCACAACCGGGGCTAACTATGGCTACACCTTC. The encoded protein is CASSPVGTTGANYGYTF. The V gene is TRBV18, the J gene TRBJ1-2; D not resolved. The germline CDR1 and CDR2 sequences are KGHSH and LQKENI. Trimming cost V 2 bases and J 0 bases, with 16 bases left between them. The CDR3 is made up of 17 amino acids.